This T cell receptor beta chain is drawn from a study of T cells of healthy individuals (dated by TCRdb to 2016 to 2019). Libraries were made using 5' RACE. The reads were generated on an Illumina MiSeq. TCRdb cleaned the public reads at Q25 with fastp, built clones with MiXCR and kept in-frame beta chains. Rows are unified per CDR3 protein, each entry keeping the most common DNA and genes. The sample table shows tens of thousands of distinct CDR3 sequences, and roughly 16% are seen once. Jointly, the top ten make up approximately 4.8% of the sample. This clonotype was detected only a few times. Its antigen is currently not known. No base-level quality is on record; no much larger clone is a single base apart. The CDR3 starts with the cysteine, ends with the phenylalanine, and has 13 residues. The only DNA kept is the CDR3, 39 bases in frame from the first base. CDR1 SGHTA and CDR2 FQGNSA are derived from the germline V gene. V loses 3 bases, J loses 3 bases, and the germline ends lie 8 bases apart.

This sequence originates from a human donor in good health. Here the chain combines TRBV7-2 and TRBJ1-1, with TRBD1 perhaps the D gene, on 6 matching bases. This receptor has the CDR3 CASSLWTDTEAFF. The DNA sequence is as follows: TGTGCCAGCAGCTTGTGGACAGACACTGAAGCTTTCTTT.